Detailed here is one T cell receptor (beta chain). Its target is unknown. Investigators divided CD4+ cells into CD45RA+ naive and CD45RA-negative memory subsets. This sample was taken from a study of shared clonotypes between healthy human individuals. Notes on the study in general: When naive CD4 clonotypes were compared across a handful of donors, 4% to 6.5% were shared.

The assay was run at deep level. The protocol was immunoSEQ multiplex PCR, while the TCRdb copy is restricted to in-frame clones and leaves out a portion. The table records around 1 million clones, about 80% of them present only once. The germline V gene has CDR1 LGHNA and CDR2 YNFKEQ. After removal of 0 bases from V and 7 bases from J, the junction contained 3 bases not matched to a gene. The CDR3 has 15 residues. The chain has TRBV4-2 and TRBJ2-1, with 10 positions matching TRBD2. This receptor was identified in a man in his late teens or twenties in good health. The sequenced sample was memory CD4+ T cells sorted from blood. Specified subset: CD45RA-negative fraction. The CDR3 region is CASSQDSGGRNEQFF. The CDR3 nucleotides are TGTGCCAGCAGCCAAGATAGCGGGGGGCGGAATGAGCAGTTCTTC.